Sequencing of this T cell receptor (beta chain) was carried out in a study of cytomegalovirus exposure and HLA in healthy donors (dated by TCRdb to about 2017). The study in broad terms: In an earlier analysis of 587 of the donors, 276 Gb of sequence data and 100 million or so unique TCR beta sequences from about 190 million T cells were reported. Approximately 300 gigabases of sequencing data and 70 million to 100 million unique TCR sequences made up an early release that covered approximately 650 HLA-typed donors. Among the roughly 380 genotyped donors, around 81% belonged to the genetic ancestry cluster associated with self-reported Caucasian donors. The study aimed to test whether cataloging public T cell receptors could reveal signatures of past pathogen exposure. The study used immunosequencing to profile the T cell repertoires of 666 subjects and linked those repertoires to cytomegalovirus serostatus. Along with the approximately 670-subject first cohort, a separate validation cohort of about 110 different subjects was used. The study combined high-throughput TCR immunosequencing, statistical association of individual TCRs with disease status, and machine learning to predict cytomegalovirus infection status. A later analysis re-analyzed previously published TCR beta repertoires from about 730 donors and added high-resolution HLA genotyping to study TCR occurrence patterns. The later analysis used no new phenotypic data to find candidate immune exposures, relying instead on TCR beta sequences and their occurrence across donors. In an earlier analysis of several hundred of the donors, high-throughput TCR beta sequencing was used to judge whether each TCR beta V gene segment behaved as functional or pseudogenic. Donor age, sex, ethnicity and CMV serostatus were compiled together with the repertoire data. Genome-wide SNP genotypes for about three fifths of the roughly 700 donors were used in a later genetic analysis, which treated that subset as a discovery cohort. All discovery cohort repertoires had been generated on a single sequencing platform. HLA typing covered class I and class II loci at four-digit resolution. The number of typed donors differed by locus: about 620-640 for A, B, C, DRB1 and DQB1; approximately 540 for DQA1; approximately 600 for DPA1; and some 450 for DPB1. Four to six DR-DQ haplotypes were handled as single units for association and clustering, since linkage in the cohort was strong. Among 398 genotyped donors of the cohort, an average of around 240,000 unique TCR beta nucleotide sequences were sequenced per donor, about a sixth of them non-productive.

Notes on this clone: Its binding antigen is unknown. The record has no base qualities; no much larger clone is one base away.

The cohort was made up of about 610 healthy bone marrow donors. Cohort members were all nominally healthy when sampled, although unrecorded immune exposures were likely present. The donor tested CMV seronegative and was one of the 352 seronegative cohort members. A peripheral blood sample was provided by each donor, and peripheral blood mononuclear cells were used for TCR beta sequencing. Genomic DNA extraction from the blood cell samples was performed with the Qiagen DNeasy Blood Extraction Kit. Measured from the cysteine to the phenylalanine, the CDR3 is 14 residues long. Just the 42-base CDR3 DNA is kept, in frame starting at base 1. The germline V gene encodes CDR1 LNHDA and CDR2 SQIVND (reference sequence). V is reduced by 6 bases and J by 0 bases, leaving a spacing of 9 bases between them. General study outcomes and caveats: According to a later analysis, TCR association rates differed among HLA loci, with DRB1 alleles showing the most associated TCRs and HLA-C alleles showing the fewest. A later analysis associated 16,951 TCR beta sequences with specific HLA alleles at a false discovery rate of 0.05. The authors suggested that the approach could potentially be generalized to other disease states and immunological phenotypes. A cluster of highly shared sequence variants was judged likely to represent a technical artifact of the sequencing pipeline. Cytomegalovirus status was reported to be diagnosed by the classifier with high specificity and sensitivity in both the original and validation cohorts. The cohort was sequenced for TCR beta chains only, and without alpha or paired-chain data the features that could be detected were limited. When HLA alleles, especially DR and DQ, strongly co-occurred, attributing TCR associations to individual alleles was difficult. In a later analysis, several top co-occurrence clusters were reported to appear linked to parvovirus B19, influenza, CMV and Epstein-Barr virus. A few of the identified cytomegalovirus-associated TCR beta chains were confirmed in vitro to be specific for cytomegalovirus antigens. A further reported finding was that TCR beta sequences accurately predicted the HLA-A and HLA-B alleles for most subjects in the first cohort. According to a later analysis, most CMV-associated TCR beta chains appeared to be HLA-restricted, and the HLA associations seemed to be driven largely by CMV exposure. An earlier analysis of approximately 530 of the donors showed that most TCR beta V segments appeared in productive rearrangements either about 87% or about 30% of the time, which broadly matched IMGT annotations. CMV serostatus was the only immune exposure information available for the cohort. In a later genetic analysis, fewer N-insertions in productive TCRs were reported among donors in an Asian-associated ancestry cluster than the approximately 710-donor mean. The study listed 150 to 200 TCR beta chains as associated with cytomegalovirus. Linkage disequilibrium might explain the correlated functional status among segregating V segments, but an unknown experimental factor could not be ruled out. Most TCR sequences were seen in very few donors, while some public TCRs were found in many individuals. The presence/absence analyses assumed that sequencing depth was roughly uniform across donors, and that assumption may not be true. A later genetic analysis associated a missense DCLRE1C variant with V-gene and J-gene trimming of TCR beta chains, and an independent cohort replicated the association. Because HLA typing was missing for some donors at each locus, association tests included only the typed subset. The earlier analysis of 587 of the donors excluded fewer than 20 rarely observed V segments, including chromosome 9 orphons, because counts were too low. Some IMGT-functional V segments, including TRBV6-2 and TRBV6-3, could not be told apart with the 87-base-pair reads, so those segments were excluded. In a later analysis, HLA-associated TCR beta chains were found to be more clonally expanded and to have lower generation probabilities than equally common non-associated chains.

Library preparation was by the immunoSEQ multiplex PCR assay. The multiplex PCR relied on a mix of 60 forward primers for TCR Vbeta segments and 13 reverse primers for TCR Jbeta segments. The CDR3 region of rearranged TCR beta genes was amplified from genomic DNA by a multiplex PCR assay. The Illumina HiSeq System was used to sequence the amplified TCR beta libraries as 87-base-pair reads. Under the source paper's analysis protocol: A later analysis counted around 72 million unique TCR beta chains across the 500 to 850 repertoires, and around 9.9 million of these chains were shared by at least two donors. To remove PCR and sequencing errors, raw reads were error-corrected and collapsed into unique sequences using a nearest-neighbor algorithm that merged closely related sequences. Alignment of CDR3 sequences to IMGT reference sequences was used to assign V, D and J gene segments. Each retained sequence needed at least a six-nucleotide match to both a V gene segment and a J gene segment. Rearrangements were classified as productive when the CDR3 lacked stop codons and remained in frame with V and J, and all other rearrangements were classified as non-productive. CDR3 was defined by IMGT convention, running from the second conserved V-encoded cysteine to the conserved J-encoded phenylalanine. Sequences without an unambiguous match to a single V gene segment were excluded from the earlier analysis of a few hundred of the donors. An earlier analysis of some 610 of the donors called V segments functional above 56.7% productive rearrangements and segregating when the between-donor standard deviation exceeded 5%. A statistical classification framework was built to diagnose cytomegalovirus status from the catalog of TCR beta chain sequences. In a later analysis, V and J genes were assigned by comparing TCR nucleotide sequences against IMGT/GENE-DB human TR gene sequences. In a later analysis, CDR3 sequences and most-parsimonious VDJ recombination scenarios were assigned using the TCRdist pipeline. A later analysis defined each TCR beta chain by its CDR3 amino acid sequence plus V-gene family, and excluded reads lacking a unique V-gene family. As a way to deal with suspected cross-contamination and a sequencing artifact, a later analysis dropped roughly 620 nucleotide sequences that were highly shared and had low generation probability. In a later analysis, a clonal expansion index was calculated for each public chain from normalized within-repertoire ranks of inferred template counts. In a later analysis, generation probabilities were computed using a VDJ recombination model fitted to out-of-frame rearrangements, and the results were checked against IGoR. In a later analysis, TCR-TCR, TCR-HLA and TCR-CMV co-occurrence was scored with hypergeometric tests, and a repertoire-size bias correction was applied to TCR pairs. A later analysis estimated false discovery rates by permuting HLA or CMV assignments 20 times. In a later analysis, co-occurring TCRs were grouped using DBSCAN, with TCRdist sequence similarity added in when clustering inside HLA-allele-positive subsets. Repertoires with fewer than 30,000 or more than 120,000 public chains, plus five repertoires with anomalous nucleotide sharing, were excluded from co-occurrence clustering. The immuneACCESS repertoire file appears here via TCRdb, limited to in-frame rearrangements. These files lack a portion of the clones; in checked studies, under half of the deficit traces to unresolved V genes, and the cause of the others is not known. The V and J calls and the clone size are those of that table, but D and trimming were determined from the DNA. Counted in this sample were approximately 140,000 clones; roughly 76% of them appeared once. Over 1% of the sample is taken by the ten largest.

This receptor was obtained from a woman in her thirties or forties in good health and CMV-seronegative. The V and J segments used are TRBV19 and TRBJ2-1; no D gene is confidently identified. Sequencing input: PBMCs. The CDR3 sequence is CASSQKHSYNEQFF. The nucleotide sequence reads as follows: TGTGCCAGTAGCCAAAAACACTCCTACAATGAGCAGTTCTTC. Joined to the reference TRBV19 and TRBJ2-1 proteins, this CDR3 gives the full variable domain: DGGITQSPKYLFRKEGQNVTLSCEQNLNHDAMYWYRQDPGQGLRLIYYSQIVNDFQKGDIAEGYSVSREKKESFPLTVTSAQKNPTAFYLCASSQKHSYNEQFFGPGTRLTVL.